This T cell receptor beta chain comes out of a study of spatial heterogeneity in lung cancer. In the study overall: Averaged across combinations, each unique TCR and UMI pairing appeared more than ten times in raw reads, which were uncorrected.

Time point specified: sample taken at primary tumor resection. Unsorted tumor, nontumor lung tissue or cryopreserved PBMC supplied the whole RNA. TCRdb analysed the 5' RACE reads with MiXCR anew, one entry per CDR3 protein. Among 3,000 to 3,500 distinct CDR3 sequences listed, roughly 30% were seen once. Trimming took 3 bases from V and 1 from J; bases not matched to a gene: 5. Looked up from germline, CDR1 is SGHRS and CDR2 is YFSETQ. This CDR3 is 15 amino acids long. Worth noting for this clonotype: The antigen is not known.

Study results and caveats: In tumors, expanded intratumoral alpha and beta TCR counts tracked mutation counts.

The chain carries TRBV5-1 and TRBJ1-1, with TRBD1 matching over 8 bases. This TCR was sampled from a female donor with early-stage non-small cell lung cancer. The input for sequencing was lung tumor tissue, taken at surgery. CDR3 in DNA: TGCGCCAGCAGCTCTTTCGGGACAGGGAACACTGAAGCTTTCTTT. Translated, it gives CASSSFGTGNTEAFF. Combining the CDR3 with reference TRBV5-1 and TRBJ1-1 gives the whole variable domain KAGVTQTPRYLIKTRGQQVTLSCSPISGHRSVSWYQQTPGQGLQFLFEYFSETQRNKGNFPGRFSGRQFSNSRSEMNVSTLELGDSALYLCASSSFGTGNTEAFFGQGTRLTVV.